The rows below give T cell receptor beta chains drawn from one sample of a study of shared clonotypes between healthy human individuals. Only in-frame clones appear in the TCRdb table, and some are missing; sequencing was by immunoSEQ multiplex PCR. The table has about 2.2 million clones, about 92% seen once. The sequencing input was naive CD8+ T cells from PBMCs. These receptors all stem from a man between 18 and 29 years old in good health. Some clones in this sample may be carry-over from other donors' samples. Both conserved end residues are part of each CDR3. A D gene is named only where the DNA matches it firmly. Expanded clones are given a class, and other clones once, few, many or no size at all.

j_call | d_call | v_call | cdr3_length | clone_size | cdr3_aa | cdr3_nt
TRBJ2-7 | TRBD2 | TRBV2 | 15 | NA | CASSTSGSPTYEQYF | TGTGCCAGCAGCACTAGCGGGAGCCCTACCTACGAGCAGTACTTC
TRBJ2-7 | TRBD1 | TRBV27 | 14 | NA | CAAAPGQGYAEQYF | TGTGCCGCAGCCCCGGGACAGGGGTATGCCGAGCAGTACTTC
TRBJ2-5 | TRBD1 | TRBV25-1 | 14 | NA | CASSEFDRGETQYF | TGTGCCAGCAGTGAATTCGACAGGGGAGAGACCCAGTACTTC
TRBJ1-2 | NA | TRBV7-2 | 16 | NA | CASSLGPEKTNYGYTF | TGTGCCAGCAGCTTAGGTCCGGAAAAAACTAACTATGGCTACACCTTC
TRBJ2-3 | NA | TRBV28 | 17 | NA | CASTRTVYRTSTDTQYF | TGTGCCAGCACTCGAACCGTATACAGAACTAGCACAGATACGCAGTATTTT
TRBJ1-2 | NA | TRBV7-9 | 12 | NA | CASSSGGESATF | TGTGCCAGCAGCTCCGGAGGGGAGAGTGCCACCTTC
TRBJ2-2 | NA | TRBV7-6 | 14 | few | CASGLAINTGELFF | TGTGCCAGCGGCCTAGCGATCAACACCGGGGAGCTGTTTTTT
TRBJ1-3 | NA | TRBV5-5 | 15 | NA | CASSRDGGSGNTIYF | TGTGCCAGCAGCCGCGATGGGGGCTCTGGAAACACCATATATTTT
TRBJ2-6 | NA | TRBV29-1 | 14 | NA | CSVPGPSDANVLTF | TGCAGCGTTCCAGGGCCAAGCGATGCCAACGTCCTGACTTTC
TRBJ2-3 | NA | TRBV10-3 | 13 | NA | CAISYGVPDTQYF | TGTGCCATCAGCTACGGAGTTCCAGATACGCAGTATTTT
TRBJ1-1 | NA | TRBV10-3 | 15 | NA | CAIRGREGMNTEAFF | TGTGCCATCAGGGGCAGGGAGGGGATGAACACTGAAGCTTTCTTT
TRBJ2-7 | NA | TRBV2 | 16 | once | CASSSRRGGQRVEQYF | TGTGCCAGCAGTTCACGGCGAGGGGGACAACGAGTCGAGCAGTACTTC
TRBJ1-2 | NA | TRBV12-5 | 17 | NA | CASGPFALGGGLGGYTF | TGTGCTAGTGGTCCGTTTGCTCTGGGGGGAGGGCTCGGTGGCTACACCTTC
TRBJ2-7 | TRBD1 | TRBV28 | 14 | NA | CASKSTGQGHEQYF | TGTGCCAGCAAGAGCACGGGACAGGGACACGAGCAGTACTTC
TRBJ2-3 | NA | TRBV6-9 | 22 | NA | CASSFLRPWELASVPSTDTQYF | TGTGCCAGCAGTTTTTTGAGGCCGTGGGAGCTGGCTAGCGTTCCTAGCACAGATACGCAGTATTTT
TRBJ1-5 | NA | TRBV27 | 16 | NA | CASSQRGGYSNQPQHF | TGTGCCAGCAGTCAACGGGGGGGGTATAGCAATCAGCCCCAGCATTTT
TRBJ2-3 | TRBD2 | TRBV11-3 | 16 | NA | CASSFRVAGDADTQYF | TGTGCCAGCAGCTTCCGGGTGGCGGGAGATGCAGATACGCAGTATTTT
TRBJ2-7 | NA | TRBV28 | 15 | NA | CASSLTRSADDRQYF | TGTGCCAGCAGTTTGACCCGTTCGGCAGATGATCGGCAGTACTTC
TRBJ2-1 | NA | TRBV7-9 | 15 | NA | CASSGPQGVYNEQFF | TGTGCCAGCAGCGGGCCACAGGGTGTTTACAATGAGCAGTTCTTC
TRBJ2-7 | TRBD2 | TRBV5-6 | 18 | NA | CASSSPGLAGGRPYEQYF | TGTGCCAGCAGCTCGCCGGGACTAGCGGGAGGACGACCCTACGAGCAGTACTTC
TRBJ2-7 | TRBD2 | TRBV9 | 15 | NA | CASSVGSSGGYEQYF | TGTGCCAGCAGCGTAGGCTCTAGCGGCGGCTACGAGCAGTACTTC
TRBJ1-1 | NA | TRBV27 | 11 | NA | CATRWATEAFF | TGTGCCACCAGGTGGGCAACCGAAGCTTTCTTT
TRBJ1-1 | NA | TRBV10-1 | 15 | NA | CASPSIWEGCSEAFF | TGCGCCAGCCCGAGCATCTGGGAGGGGTGCTCTGAAGCTTTCTTT
TRBJ2-7 | NA | TRBV29-1 | 11 | NA | CSVESVYEQYF | TGCAGCGTTGAATCAGTATACGAGCAGTACTTC
TRBJ2-1 | TRBD1 | TRBV28 | 17 | NA | CASSYTMTGQGGNEQFF | TGTGCCAGCAGTTACACCATGACGGGACAGGGTGGAAATGAGCAGTTCTTC
TRBJ2-1 | NA | TRBV4-2 | 14 | NA | CASSQGGPYNEQFF | TGTGCCAGCAGCCAAGGGGGGCCCTACAATGAGCAGTTCTTC
TRBJ2-7 | NA | TRBV27 | 13 | NA | CASSLSTTYEQYF | TGTGCCAGCAGTTTATCGACCACCTACGAGCAGTACTTC
TRBJ2-2 | NA | TRBV15 | 17 | NA | CATSSSALQVYTGELFF | TGTGCCACCAGCAGTTCTGCCCTCCAGGTTTACACCGGGGAGCTGTTTTTT
TRBJ1-1 | NA | TRBV30 | 15 | NA | CAWKPGRSITTEAFF | TGTGCCTGGAAGCCAGGGCGCAGTATCACCACTGAAGCTTTCTTT
TRBJ2-7 | NA | TRBV6-6 | 14 | NA | CASGPGPGGREQYF | TGTGCCAGCGGCCCGGGACCCGGGGGTCGCGAGCAGTACTTC
TRBJ2-1 | NA | TRBV5-1 | 17 | NA | CASSSSDSQSFYNEQFF | TGCGCCAGCAGCTCCTCGGACAGCCAGTCTTTTTACAATGAGCAGTTCTTC
TRBJ1-1 | NA | TRBV6-5 | 14 | NA | CASSWEGSNTEAFF | TGTGCCAGCAGCTGGGAGGGGTCGAACACTGAAGCTTTCTTT
TRBJ1-1 | NA | TRBV15 | 15 | NA | CATSRDNREVAEAFF | TGTGCCACCAGCAGAGATAACAGGGAGGTCGCTGAAGCTTTCTTT
TRBJ2-1 | NA | TRBV7-9 | 14 | NA | CASSPRPPDDEQFF | TGTGCCAGCAGCCCTCGTCCCCCAGACGATGAGCAGTTCTTC
TRBJ2-1 | NA | TRBV27 | 15 | NA | CASSFGLGAYNEQFF | TGTGCCAGCAGTTTTGGGCTTGGGGCCTACAATGAGCAGTTCTTC
TRBJ2-3 | NA | TRBV5-1 | 15 | NA | CASSLDGLLRDTQYF | TGCGCCAGCAGCTTGGATGGTCTATTGAGGGATACGCAGTATTTT
TRBJ2-2 | TRBD2 | TRBV11-2 | 17 | NA | CASSLAPSGSFTGELFF | TGTGCCAGCAGCTTAGCTCCTAGCGGGAGTTTCACCGGGGAGCTGTTTTTT
TRBJ2-2 | NA | TRBV29-1 | 15 | NA | CSVKPGGGNTGELFF | TGCAGCGTTAAACCCGGGGGCGGGAACACCGGGGAGCTGTTTTTT
TRBJ1-2 | NA | TRBV21-1 | 14 | NA | CASSSFRESYGYTF | TGTGCCAGCAGCAGTTTTCGGGAAAGCTATGGCTACACCTTC
TRBJ2-7 | NA | TRBV5-1 | 12 | NA | CASSLGSSQQYF | TGCGCCAGCAGCTTGGGTTCCTCTCAGCAGTACTTC
TRBJ2-7 | NA | TRBV5-1 | 13 | NA | CASSLGGGYEQYF | TGCGCCAGCAGCTTGGGAGGGGGTTACGAGCAGTACTTC
TRBJ2-1 | NA | TRBV4-1 | 15 | NA | CASSLTARGLDEQFF | TGCGCCAGCAGCCTAACCGCCAGGGGCTTGGATGAGCAGTTCTTC
TRBJ2-7 | TRBD2 | TRBV27 | 15 | NA | CASSVTGRGSYEQYF | TGTGCCAGCAGCGTAACGGGGAGGGGCTCCTACGAGCAGTACTTC
TRBJ2-2 | TRBD2 | TRBV9 | 19 | NA | CASSVSASGTNINTGELFF | TGTGCCAGCAGCGTATCGGCTAGCGGGACAAACATCAACACCGGGGAGCTGTTTTTT
TRBJ2-3 | NA | TRBV7-2 | 13 | once | CASSLALGDTQYF | TGTGCCAGCAGCTTAGCGCTTGGAGATACGCAGTATTTT
TRBJ2-7 | NA | TRBV7-6 | 13 | NA | CASSLGRQDEQYF | TGTGCCAGCAGCTTAGGTAGGCAGGACGAGCAGTACTTC
TRBJ2-2 | NA | TRBV7-8 | 13 | NA | CASRTAITGELFF | TGTGCCAGCAGGACAGCCATTACCGGGGAGCTGTTTTTT
TRBJ2-1 | TRBD2 | TRBV27 | 15 | NA | CASSLLAGGYNEQFF | TGTGCCAGCAGTTTACTGGCGGGGGGATACAATGAGCAGTTCTTC
TRBJ2-1 | TRBD2 | TRBV5-4 | 20 | NA | CASSLPYFSGRPTLYNEQFF | TGTGCCAGCAGCTTACCCTACTTTAGCGGGAGGCCTACCCTGTACAATGAGCAGTTCTTC
TRBJ1-1 | NA | TRBV11-2 | 16 | NA | CASSLYEVDGSTEAFF | TGTGCCAGCAGCCTATACGAGGTCGATGGCAGCACTGAAGCTTTCTTT
TRBJ2-5 | NA | TRBV13 | 15 | NA | CASSPRGTSQETQYF | TGTGCCAGCAGCCCAAGAGGGACATCCCAAGAGACCCAGTACTTC